This T cell receptor (beta chain) was identified during a study of T-cell reconstitution after alpha-beta-depleted transplantation in children. Germline V gene sequence: CDR1 SGHTA, CDR2 FQGTGA. CDR3 length equals 15 residues. V shed 5 bases and J 3 bases; nucleotides not matched to a gene: 7. The library targeted TCRbeta and was prepared with unique molecular identifiers. TCRdb re-called the PCR reads through MiXCR, storing one row per CDR3 protein. The sample lists nearly 400,000 distinct CDR3 sequences, about a fifth occurring once. The chain carries TRBV7-3 and TRBJ2-1; 7 bases are a match to TRBD1. This receptor was taken from a human donor who donated a stem cell graft to a child with acute myeloid leukemia. Here the sequenced sample was PBMCs from the stem cell graft donor, taken from the stem cell graft. CDR3 DNA: TGTGCCAGCAGCATTGAAGGGGGCGTCTACAATGAGCAGTTCTTC. It is translated as CASSIEGGVYNEQFF.